This T cell receptor (beta chain) was obtained from a study of beta chain features in type 1 diabetes. Overall study findings and caveats: Individuals with type 1 diabetes displayed fewer insertions and more deletions at VDJ junctions.

V was cut by 8 bases and J by 10 bases, with 18 bases left in between. Germline V lookup: CDR1 SGHAT, CDR2 FQNNGV. The CDR3 length is 13 residues. Via CD45RO/CCR7/CD25/CD127/CD95/CD27, cells of the CD4+ naive, central memory, regulatory and stem cell-like memory subsets were sorted. All of the isolated RNA was reverse transcribed, so expressed TCRB transcripts were sequenced. The repertoire was sequenced with immunoSEQ multiplex PCR; TCRdb's copy has only in-frame clones and lacks some. The repertoire holds a few hundred thousand clones, with 20% as singletons. The sample holds a few counts of this clone. Its cognate antigen is unknown.

Source material: naive CD4+ T cells from blood. The J gene is TRBJ2-1, the V gene TRBV11-2; possible D gene TRBD2, 6 bases. This TCR was sampled from a woman under 30 in good health. CDR3 protein: CASRVAGKREQFF. CDR3 bases: TGTGCCAGCCGTGTGGCGGGGAAGCGGGAGCAGTTCTTC. The full variable domain, with the rest looked up from reference TRBV11-2 and TRBJ2-1, is EAGVAQSPRYKIIEKRQSVAFWCNPISGHATLYWYQQILGQGPKLLIQFQNNGVVDDSQLPKDRFSAERLKGVDSTLKIQPAKLEDSAVYLCASRVAGKREQFFGPGTRLTVL.